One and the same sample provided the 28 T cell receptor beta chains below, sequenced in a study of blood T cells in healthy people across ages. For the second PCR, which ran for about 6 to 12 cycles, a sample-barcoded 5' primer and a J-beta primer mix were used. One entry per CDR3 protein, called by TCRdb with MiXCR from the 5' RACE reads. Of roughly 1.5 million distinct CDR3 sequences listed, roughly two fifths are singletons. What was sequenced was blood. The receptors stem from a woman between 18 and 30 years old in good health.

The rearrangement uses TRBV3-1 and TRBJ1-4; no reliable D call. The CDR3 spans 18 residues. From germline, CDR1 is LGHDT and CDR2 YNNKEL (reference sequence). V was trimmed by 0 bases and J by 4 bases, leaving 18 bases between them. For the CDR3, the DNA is TGTGCCAGCAGCCAAGATCGCGTCGAGTCAGGCAATAATGAAAAACTGTTTTTT. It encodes CASSQDRVESGNNEKLFF.

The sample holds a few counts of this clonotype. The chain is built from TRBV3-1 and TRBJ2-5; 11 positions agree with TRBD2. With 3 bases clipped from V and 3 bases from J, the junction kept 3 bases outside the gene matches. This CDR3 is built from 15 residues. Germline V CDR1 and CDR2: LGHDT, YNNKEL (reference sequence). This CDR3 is CASSHRLAGKETQYF. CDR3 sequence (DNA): TGTGCCAGCAGCCACCGACTAGCGGGAAAAGAGACCCAGTACTTC.

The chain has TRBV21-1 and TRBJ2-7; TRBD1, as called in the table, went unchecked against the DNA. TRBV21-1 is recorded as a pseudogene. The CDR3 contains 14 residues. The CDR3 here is CASSKVEPHYEQYF. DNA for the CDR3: TGTGCCAGCAGCAAAGTAGAGCCCCACTACGAGCAGTACTTC.

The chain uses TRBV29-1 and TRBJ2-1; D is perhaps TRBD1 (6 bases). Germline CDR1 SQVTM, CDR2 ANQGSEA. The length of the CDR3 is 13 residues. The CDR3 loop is CCIRDTSYNEQFF. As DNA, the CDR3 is TGCTGCATCCGGGACACTTCCTACAATGAGCAGTTCTTC.

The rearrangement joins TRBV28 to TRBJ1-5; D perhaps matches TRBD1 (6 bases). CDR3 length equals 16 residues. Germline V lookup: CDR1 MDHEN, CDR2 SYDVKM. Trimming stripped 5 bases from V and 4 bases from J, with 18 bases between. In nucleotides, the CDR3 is TGTGCCAGCAGTAGACCCGGGGGAGGGGGAAATCAGCCCCAGCATTTT. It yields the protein CASSRPGGGGNQPQHF. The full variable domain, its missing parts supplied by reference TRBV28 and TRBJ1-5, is DVKVTQSSRYLVKRTGEKVFLECVQDMDHENMFWYRQDPGLGLRLIYFSYDVKMKEKGDIPEGYSVSREKKERFSLILESASTNQTSMYLCASSRPGGGGNQPQHFGDGTRLSIL.

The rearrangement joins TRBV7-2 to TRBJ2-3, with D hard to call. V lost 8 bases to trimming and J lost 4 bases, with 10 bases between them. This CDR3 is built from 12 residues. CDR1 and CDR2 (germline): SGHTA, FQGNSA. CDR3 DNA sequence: TGTGCCAGCGCCCCAATAGCAGATACGCAGTATTTT. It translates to CASAPIADTQYF. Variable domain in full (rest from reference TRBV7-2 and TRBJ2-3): GAGVSQSPSNKVTEKGKDVELRCDPISGHTALYWYRQSLGQGLEFLIYFQGNSAPDKSGLPSDRFSAERTGGSVSTLTIQRTQQEDSAVYLCASAPIADTQYFGPGTRLTVL.

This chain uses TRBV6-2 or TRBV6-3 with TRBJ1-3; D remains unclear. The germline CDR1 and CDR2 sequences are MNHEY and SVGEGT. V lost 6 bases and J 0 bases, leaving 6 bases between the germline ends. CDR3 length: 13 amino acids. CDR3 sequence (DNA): TGTGCCAGCAGGGCCAGCTCTGGAAACACCATATATTTT. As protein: CASRASSGNTIYF.

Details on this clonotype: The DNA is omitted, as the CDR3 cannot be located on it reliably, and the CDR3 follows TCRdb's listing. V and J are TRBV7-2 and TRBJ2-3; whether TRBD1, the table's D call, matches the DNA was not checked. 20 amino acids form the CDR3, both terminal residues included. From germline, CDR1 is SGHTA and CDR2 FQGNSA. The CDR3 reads CASSFYICSGLPLATDTQYF.

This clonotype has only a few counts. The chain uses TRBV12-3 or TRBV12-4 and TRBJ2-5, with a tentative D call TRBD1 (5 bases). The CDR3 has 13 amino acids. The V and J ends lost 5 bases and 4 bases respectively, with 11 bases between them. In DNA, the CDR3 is TGTGCCAGCAGTGGGGCCCCCTCAGAGACCCAGTACTTC. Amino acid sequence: CASSGAPSETQYF.

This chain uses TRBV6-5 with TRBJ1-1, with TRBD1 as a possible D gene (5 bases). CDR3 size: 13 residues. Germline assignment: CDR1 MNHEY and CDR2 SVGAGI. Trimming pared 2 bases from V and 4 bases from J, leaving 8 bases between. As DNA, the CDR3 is TGTGCCAGCAGTTACGTAGGGACCACTGAAGCTTTCTTT. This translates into CASSYVGTTEAFF.

The CDR3 loop reads CASSPTGSNYEQYF. The CDR3 DNA sequence: TGTGCCAGCTCACCAACAGGGAGCAACTACGAGCAGTACTTC. The V call is TRBV18, the J call TRBJ2-7, with D possibly TRBD1 on 6 matching bases. Looked up from germline, CDR1 is KGHSH and CDR2 is LQKENI. The V and J ends lost 2 bases and 3 bases respectively, with 11 bases between them. The CDR3 has 14 residues.

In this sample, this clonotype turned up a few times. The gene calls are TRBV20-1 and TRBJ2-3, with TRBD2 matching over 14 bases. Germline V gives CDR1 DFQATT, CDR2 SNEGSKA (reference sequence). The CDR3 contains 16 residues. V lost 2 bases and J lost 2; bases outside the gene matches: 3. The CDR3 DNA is TGCAGTGCTAGACCGGGACTAGCGGGAGACACAGATACGCAGTATTTT. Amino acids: CSARPGLAGDTDTQYF.

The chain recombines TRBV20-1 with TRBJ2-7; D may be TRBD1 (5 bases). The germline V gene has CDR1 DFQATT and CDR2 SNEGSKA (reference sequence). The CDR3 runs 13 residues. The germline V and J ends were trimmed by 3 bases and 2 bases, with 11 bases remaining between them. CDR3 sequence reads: CSASGHPAYEQYF. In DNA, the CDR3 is TGCAGTGCTAGCGGACACCCGGCCTACGAGCAGTACTTC.

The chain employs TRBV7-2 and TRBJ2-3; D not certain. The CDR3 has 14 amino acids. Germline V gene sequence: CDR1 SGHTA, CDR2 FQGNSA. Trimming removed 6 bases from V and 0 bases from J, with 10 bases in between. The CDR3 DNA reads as TGTGCCAGCAGGGTTACAGCTAGCACAGATACGCAGTATTTT. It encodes CASRVTASTDTQYF.

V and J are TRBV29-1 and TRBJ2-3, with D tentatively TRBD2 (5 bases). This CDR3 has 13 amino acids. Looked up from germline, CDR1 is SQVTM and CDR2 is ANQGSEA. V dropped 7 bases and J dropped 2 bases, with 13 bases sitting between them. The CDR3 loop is CSAVVGLTDTQYF. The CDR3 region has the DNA TGCAGCGCCGTGGTCGGACTCACAGATACGCAGTATTTT.

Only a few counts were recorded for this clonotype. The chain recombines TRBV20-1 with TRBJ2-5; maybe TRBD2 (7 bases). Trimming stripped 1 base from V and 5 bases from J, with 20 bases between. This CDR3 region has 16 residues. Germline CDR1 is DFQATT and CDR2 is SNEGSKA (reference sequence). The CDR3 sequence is CSARAVTGRDSETQYF. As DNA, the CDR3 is TGCAGTGCTAGAGCCGTAACAGGGAGGGACTCGGAGACCCAGTACTTC.

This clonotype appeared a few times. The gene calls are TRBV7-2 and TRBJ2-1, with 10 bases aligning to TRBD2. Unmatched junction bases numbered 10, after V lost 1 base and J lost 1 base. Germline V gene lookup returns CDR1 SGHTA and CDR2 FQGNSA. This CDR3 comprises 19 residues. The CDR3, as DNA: TGTGCCAGCAGCTTAGTTATTTCGGCTAGCGGGAGTTCCTACAATGAGCAGTTCTTC. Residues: CASSLVISASGSSYNEQFF.

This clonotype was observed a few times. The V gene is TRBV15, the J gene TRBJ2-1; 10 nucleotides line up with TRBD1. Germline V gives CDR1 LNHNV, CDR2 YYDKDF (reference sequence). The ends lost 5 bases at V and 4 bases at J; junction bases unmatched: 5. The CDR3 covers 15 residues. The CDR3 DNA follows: TGTGCCACCAGCCGCCGGGACAGGGGTTACAATGAGCAGTTCTTC. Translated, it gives CATSRRDRGYNEQFF.

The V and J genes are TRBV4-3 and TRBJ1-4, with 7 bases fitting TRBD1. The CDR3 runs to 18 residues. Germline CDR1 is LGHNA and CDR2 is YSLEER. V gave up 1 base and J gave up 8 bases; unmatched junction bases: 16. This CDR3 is CASSQGRTGSPRREKLFF. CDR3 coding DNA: TGCGCCAGCAGCCAAGGGCGGACAGGCTCGCCGCGAAGGGAAAAACTGTTTTTT.

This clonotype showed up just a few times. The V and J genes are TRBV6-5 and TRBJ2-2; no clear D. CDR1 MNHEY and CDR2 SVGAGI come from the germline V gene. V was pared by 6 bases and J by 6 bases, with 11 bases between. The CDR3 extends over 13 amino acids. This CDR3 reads CASSQPSPGELFF. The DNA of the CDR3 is TGTGCCAGCAGCCAACCCAGCCCCGGGGAGCTGTTTTTT.

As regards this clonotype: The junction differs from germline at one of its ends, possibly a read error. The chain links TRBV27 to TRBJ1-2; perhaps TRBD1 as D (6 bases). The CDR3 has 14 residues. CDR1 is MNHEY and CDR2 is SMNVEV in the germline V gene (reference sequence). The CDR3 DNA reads TGTGCCAGCAGCAGGACAGCCTTTGGCTATGGCCACACCTTC. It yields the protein CASSRTAFGYGHTF.

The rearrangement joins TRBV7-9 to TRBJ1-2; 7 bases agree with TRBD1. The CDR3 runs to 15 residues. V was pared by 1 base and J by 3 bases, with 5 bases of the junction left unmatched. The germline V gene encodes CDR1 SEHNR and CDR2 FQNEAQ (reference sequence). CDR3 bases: TGTGCCAGCAGCTTAGTTGGCAGGGGGGACTATGGCTACACCTTC. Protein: CASSLVGRGDYGYTF. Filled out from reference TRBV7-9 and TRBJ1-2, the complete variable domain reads DTGVSQNPRHKITKRGQNVTFRCDPISEHNRLYWYRQTLGQGPEFLTYFQNEAQLEKSRLLSDRFSAERPKGSFSTLEIQRTEQGDSAMYLCASSLVGRGDYGYTFGSGTRLTVV.

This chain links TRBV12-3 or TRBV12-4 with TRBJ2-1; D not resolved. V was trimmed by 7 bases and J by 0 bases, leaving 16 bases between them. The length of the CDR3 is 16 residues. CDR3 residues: CASNPTARDSYNEQFF. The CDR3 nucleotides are TGTGCCAGCAACCCCACTGCGCGTGACTCCTACAATGAGCAGTTCTTC.

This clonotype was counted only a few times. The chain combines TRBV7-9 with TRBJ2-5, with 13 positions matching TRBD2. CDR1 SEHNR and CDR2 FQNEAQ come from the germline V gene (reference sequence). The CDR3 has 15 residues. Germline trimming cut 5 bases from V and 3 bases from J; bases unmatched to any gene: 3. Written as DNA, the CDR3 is TGTGCCAGCAGCATTGGGACTAGCGGGGAAGAGACCCAGTACTTC. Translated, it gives CASSIGTSGEETQYF.

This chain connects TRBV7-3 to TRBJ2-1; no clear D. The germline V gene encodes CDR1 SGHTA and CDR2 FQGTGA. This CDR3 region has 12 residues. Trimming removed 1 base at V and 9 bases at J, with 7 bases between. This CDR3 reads CASSLIPGEQFF. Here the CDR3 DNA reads TGTGCCAGCAGCTTAATCCCTGGTGAGCAGTTCTTC.

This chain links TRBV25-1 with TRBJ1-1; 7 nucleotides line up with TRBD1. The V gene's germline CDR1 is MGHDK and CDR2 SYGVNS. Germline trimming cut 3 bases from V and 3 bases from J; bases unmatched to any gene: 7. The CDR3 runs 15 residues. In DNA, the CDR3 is TGTGCCAGCAGTGACCCCTACACAGGGGACACTGAAGCTTTCTTT. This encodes CASSDPYTGDTEAFF.

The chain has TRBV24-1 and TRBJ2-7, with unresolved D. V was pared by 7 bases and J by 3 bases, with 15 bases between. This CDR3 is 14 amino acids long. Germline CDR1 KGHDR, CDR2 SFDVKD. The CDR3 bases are TGTGCCACCAGGACCACCTACGTGTACTACGAGCAGTACTTC. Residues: CATRTTYVYYEQYF.

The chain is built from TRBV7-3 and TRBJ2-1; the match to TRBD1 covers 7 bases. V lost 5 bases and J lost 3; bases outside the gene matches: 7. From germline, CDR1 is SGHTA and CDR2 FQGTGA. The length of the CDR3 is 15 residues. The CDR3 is CASSGRGGHYNEQFF. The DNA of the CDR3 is TGTGCCAGCAGCGGTAGAGGGGGCCACTACAATGAGCAGTTCTTC.